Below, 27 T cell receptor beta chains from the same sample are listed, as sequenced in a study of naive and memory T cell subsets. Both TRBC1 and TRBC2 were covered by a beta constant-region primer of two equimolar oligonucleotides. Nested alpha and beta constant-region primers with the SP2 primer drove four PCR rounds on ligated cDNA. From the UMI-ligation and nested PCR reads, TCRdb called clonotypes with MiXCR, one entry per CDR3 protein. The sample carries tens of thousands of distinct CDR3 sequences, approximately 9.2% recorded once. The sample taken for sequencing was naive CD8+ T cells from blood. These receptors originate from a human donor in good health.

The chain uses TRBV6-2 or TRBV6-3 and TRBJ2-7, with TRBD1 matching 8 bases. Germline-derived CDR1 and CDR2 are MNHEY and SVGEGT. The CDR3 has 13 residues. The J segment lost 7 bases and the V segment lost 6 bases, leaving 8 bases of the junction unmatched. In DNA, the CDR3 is TGTGCCAGCAGGGAGATTACAGGGGGGGAGCAGTACTTC. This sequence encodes CASREITGGEQYF.

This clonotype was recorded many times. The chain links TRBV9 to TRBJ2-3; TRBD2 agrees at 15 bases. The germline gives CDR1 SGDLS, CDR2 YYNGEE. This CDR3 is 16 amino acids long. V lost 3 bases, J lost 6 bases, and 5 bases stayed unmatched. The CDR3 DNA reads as TGTGCCAGCAGCGGAGGGACTAGCGGGAGGACGGATACGCAGTATTTT. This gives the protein CASSGGTSGRTDTQYF. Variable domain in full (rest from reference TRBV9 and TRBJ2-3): DSGVTQTPKHLITATGQRVTLRCSPRSGDLSVYWYQQSLDQGLQFLIQYYNGEERAKGNILERFSAQQFPDLHSELNLSSLELGDSALYFCASSGGTSGRTDTQYFGPGTRLTVL.

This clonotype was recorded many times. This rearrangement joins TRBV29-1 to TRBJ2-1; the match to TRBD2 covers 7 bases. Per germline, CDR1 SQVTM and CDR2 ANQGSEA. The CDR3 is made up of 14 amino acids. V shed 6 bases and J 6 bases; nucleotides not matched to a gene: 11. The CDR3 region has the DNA TGCAGCGTGGCCGGGACTATAGTCGGCAATGAGCAGTTCTTC. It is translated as CSVAGTIVGNEQFF.

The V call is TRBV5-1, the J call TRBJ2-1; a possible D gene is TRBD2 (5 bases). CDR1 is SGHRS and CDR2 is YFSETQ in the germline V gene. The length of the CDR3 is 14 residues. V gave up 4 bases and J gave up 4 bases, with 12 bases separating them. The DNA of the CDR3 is TGCGCCAGCAGCGCCCGGACTGGGTACAATGAGCAGTTCTTC. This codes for CASSARTGYNEQFF.

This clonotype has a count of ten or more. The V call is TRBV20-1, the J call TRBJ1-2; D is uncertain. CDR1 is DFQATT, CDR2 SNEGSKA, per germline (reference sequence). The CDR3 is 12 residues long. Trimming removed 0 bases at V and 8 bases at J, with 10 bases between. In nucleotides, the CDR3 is TGCAGTGCTAGAGATAAGAAGGTCGGCTACACCTTC. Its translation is CSARDKKVGYTF.

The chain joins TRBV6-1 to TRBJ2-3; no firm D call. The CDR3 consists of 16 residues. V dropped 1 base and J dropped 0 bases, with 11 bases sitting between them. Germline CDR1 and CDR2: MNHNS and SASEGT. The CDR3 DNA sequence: TGTGCCAGCAGTGAAGACCCCCCCCCCAGCACAGATACGCAGTATTTT. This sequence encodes CASSEDPPPSTDTQYF.

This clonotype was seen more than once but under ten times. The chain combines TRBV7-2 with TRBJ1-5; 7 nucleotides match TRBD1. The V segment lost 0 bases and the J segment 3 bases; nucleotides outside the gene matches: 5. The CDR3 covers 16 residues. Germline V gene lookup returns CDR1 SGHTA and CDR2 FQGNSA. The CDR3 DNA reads TGTGCCAGCAGCTTAGCGACAGGGCAACTCAATCAGCCCCAGCATTTT. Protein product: CASSLATGQLNQPQHF.

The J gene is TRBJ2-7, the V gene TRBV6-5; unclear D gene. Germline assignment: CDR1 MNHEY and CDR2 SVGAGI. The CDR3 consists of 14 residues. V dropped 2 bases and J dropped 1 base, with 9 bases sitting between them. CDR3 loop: CASSYGESSYEQYF. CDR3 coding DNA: TGTGCCAGCAGTTACGGCGAGTCGTCCTACGAGCAGTACTTC.

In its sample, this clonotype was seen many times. CDR3 residues: CSAHASGNYNEQFF. CDR3 DNA sequence: TGCAGTGCTCATGCTAGCGGGAACTACAATGAGCAGTTCTTC. This chain uses TRBV20-1 with TRBJ2-1, with 9 bases identical to TRBD2. The CDR3 loop spans 14 amino acids. Germline V lookup: CDR1 DFQATT, CDR2 SNEGSKA (reference sequence). The V and J ends lost 5 bases and 3 bases, in that order; junction bases with no gene match: 5.

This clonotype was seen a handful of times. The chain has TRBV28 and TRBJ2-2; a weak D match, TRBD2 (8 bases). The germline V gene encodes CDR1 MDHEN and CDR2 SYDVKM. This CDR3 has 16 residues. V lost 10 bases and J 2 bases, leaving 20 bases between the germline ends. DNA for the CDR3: TGTGCCACCCGGGACAGCAGCGGGGGTAACACCGGGGAGCTGTTTTTT. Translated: CATRDSSGGNTGELFF.

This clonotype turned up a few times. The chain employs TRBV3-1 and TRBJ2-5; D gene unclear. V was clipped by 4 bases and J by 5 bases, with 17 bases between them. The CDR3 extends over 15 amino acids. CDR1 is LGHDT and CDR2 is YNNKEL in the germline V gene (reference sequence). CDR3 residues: CASSPGASPAETQYF. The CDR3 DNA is TGTGCCAGCAGCCCCGGAGCGAGCCCCGCGGAGACCCAGTACTTC.

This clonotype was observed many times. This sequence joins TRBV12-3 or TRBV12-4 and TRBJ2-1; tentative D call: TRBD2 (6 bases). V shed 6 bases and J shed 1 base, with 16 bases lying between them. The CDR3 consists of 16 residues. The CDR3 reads CASRSRTSSSYNEQFF. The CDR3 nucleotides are TGTGCCAGCAGGTCCCGTACTAGCTCGTCCTACAATGAGCAGTTCTTC.

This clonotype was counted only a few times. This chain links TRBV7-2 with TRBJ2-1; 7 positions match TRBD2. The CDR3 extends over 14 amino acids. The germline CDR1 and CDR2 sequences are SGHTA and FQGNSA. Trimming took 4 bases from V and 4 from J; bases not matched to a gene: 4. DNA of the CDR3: TGTGCCAGCAGCTCCTGGACTAGATACAATGAGCAGTTCTTC. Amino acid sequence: CASSSWTRYNEQFF.

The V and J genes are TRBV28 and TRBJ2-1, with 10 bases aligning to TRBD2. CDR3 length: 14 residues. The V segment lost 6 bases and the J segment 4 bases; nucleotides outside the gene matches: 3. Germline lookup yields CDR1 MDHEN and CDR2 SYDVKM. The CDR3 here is CASRQAGGYNEQFF. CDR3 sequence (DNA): TGTGCCAGCAGACAAGCGGGAGGGTACAATGAGCAGTTCTTC.

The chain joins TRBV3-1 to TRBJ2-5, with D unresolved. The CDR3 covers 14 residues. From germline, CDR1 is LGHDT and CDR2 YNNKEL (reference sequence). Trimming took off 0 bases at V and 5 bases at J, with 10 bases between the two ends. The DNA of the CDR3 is TGTGCCAGCAGCCAAGATGTAGGTGGGGAGACCCAGTACTTC. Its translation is CASSQDVGGETQYF.

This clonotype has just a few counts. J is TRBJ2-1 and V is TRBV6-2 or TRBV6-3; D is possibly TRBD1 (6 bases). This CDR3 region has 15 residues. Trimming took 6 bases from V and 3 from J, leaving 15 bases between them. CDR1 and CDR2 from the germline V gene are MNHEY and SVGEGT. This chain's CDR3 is CASRDSVGGYNEQFF. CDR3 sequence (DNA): TGTGCCAGCAGGGATAGCGTAGGGGGCTACAATGAGCAGTTCTTC.

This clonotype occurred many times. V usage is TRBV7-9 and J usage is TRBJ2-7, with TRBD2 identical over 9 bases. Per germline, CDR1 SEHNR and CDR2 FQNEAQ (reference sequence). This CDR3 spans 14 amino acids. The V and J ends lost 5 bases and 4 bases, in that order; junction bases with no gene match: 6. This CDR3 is CASSLWTSEYEQYF. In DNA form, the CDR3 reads TGTGCCAGCAGCCTATGGACTAGCGAGTACGAGCAGTACTTC.

CDR3 DNA: TGTGCCAGCAGCGTAGCTACTGGGGGCGAGCAGTACTTC. Protein product: CASSVATGGEQYF. The gene calls are TRBV9 and TRBJ2-7, with D possibly called TRBD1 or TRBD2 (5 bases each). The CDR3 totals 13 residues. The germline V gene encodes CDR1 SGDLS and CDR2 YYNGEE. V was clipped by 0 bases and J by 6 bases, with 10 bases between them.

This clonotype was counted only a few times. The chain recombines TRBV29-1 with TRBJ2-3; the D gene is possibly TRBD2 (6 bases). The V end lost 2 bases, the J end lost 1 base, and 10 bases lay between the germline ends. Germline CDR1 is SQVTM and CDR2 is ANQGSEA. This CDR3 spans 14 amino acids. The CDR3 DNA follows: TGCAGCGTTGAAAAGGGCGGGGGCACAGATACGCAGTATTTT. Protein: CSVEKGGGTDTQYF.

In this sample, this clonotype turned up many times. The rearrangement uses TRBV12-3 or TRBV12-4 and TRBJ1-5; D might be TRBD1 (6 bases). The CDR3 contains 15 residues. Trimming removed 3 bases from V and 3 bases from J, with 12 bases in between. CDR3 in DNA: TGTGCCAGCAGTTTGTCGGACAGTAACAATCAGCCCCAGCATTTT. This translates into CASSLSDSNNQPQHF.

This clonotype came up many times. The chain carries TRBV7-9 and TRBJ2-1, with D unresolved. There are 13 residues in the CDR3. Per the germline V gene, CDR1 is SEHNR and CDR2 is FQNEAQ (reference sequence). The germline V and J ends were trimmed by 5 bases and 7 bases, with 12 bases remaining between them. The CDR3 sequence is CASSGSPVNEQFF. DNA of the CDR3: TGTGCCAGCAGCGGTTCTCCAGTGAATGAGCAGTTCTTC.

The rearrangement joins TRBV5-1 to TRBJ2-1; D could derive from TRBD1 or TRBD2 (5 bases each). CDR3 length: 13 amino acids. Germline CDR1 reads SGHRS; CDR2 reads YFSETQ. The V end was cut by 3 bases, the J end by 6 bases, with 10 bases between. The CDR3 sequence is CASSWVGGNEQFF. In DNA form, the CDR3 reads TGCGCCAGCAGCTGGGTTGGGGGCAATGAGCAGTTCTTC.

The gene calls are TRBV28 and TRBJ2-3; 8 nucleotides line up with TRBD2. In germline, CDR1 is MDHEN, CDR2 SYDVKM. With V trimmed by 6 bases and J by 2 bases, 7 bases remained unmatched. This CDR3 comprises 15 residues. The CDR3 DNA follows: TGTGCCAGCAGCCCCGGGACTAGAGACACAGATACGCAGTATTTT. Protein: CASSPGTRDTDTQYF.

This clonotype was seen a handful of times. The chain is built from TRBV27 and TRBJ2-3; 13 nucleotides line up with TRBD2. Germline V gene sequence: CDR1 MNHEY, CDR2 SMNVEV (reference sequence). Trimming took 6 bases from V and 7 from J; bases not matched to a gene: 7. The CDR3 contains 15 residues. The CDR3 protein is CASSTGTSGMYTQYF. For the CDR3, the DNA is TGTGCCAGCAGCACCGGGACTAGCGGGATGTATACGCAGTATTTT.

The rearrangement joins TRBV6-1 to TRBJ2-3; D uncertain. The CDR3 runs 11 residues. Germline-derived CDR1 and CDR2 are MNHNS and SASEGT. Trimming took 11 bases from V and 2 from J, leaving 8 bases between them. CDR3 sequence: CAVQTTDTQYF. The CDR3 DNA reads TGTGCCGTCCAGACCACAGATACGCAGTATTTT.

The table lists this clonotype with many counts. The CDR3 DNA reads as TGTGCCAGCAGCTTAGAAGGGGGCTTGACAGATACGCAGTATTTT. This sequence encodes CASSLEGGLTDTQYF. The chain combines TRBV7-8 with TRBJ2-3; TRBD1 matches 7 bases. The V gene end was trimmed by 1 base and the J gene end by 3 bases; junction bases not matched to a gene: 4. This CDR3 region has 15 residues. The germline V gene encodes CDR1 SGHVS and CDR2 FQNEAQ. Combining the CDR3 with reference TRBV7-8 and TRBJ2-3 gives the whole variable domain GAGVSQSPRYKVAKRGQDVALRCDPISGHVSLFWYQQALGQGPEFLTYFQNEAQLDKSGLPSDRFFAERPEGSVSTLKIQRTQQEDSAVYLCASSLEGGLTDTQYFGPGTRLTVL.

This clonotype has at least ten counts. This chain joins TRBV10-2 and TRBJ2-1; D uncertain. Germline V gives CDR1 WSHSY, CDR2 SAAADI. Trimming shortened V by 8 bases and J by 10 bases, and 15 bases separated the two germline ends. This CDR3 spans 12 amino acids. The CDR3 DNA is TGCGCCAGCTCCACGACTGTGATAGAGCAGTTCTTC. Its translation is CASSTTVIEQFF.